Listed here are 30 T cell receptor beta chains from one sample, sequenced in a study of shared clonotypes between healthy human individuals. Data came from immunoSEQ multiplex PCR; TCRdb stores just in-frame clones and leaves some out. Of approximately 840,000 clones listed, 90% to 97% are singletons. It was CD45RO-negative cells, positively selected for CCR7, that made up naive CD8 cells, with terminally differentiated effector memory CD45RA+ cells excluded. Sequenced input: naive CD8+ T cells sorted from blood. The receptors were gathered from a young man in good health.

This chain links TRBV10-1 with TRBJ2-3, with unresolved D. Germline lookup yields CDR1 WNHNN and CDR2 SYGVQD (reference sequence). The CDR3 covers 18 residues. V was cut by 0 bases and J by 1 base, with 17 bases left in between. The CDR3 nucleotides are TGCGCCAGCAGTGAGTCGAGTGGGTTGACCCTGGGCACAGATACGCAGTATTTT. Protein sequence: CASSESSGLTLGTDTQYF.

With respect to this clone: At one of its ends the junction is not consistent with the germline gene, which may arise from a read error. The chain uses TRBV7-7 and TRBJ2-1; D is unclear. From germline, CDR1 is SSHAT and CDR2 FNYEAQ (reference sequence). This CDR3 comprises 15 residues. The CDR3 spells CASSSDGASYNEQFF. CDR3 sequence (DNA): TGTGCTAGCAGCTCCGACGGAGCCTCCTACAATGAGCAGTTCTTC.

The chain recombines TRBV11-2 with TRBJ2-1, with 8 positions matching TRBD2. V lost 2 bases and J lost 1; bases outside the gene matches: 7. The V gene's germline CDR1 is SGHAT and CDR2 FQNNGV. This CDR3 has 17 amino acids. The CDR3 bases are TGTGCCAGCAGCTTAACTGGCGGGAGGCCTTCCTACAATGAGCAGTTCTTC. This sequence encodes CASSLTGGRPSYNEQFF. Complete variable domain (other parts from reference TRBV11-2 and TRBJ2-1): EAGVAQSPRYKIIEKRQSVAFWCNPISGHATLYWYQQILGQGPKLLIQFQNNGVVDDSQLPKDRFSAERLKGVDSTLKIQPAKLEDSAVYLCASSLTGGRPSYNEQFFGPGTRLTVL.

This clone was detected a few times. This chain uses TRBV9 with TRBJ2-2, with D maybe TRBD1 (6 bases). The CDR3 is 15 amino acids. The V and J ends lost 3 bases and 2 bases respectively, with 11 bases between them. Germline CDR1 SGDLS, CDR2 YYNGEE. CDR3 sequence (DNA): TGTGCCAGCAGCGGTACAGGGTTTAACACCGGGGAGCTGTTTTTT. Its protein is CASSGTGFNTGELFF.

The gene calls are TRBV28 and TRBJ2-7, with TRBD2 matching 9 bases. Trimming at V came to 4 bases and at J to 4 bases, leaving 17 bases not matched to a gene. The CDR3 runs to 18 residues. Germline loops: CDR1 MDHEN, CDR2 SYDVKM. The CDR3 loop is CASSSPPTSGLQRYEQYF. DNA for the CDR3: TGTGCCAGCAGTTCCCCACCGACTAGCGGCTTACAACGATACGAGCAGTACTTC.

DNA for the CDR3: TGTGCGGACAGGGGGCTGGGAAACACCATATATTTT. Amino acids: CADRGLGNTIYF. The chain couples TRBV11-2 to TRBJ1-3; 11 positions agree with TRBD1. Germline lookup yields CDR1 SGHAT and CDR2 FQNNGV. This CDR3 region has 12 residues.

Worth noting for this clone: The sample holds other DNA sequences that translate to the same CDR3. The V call is TRBV9, the J call TRBJ2-7; tentative D call: TRBD1 (5 bases). Germline CDR1 SGDLS, CDR2 YYNGEE. V lost 1 base and J lost 3, with 8 bases in between. The CDR3 totals 13 residues. Here the CDR3 reads CASSVTDSYEQYF. The CDR3 region has the DNA TGTGCCAGCAGCGTAACAGACAGCTACGAGCAGTACTTC. The entire variable domain, with the rest obtained from reference TRBV9 and TRBJ2-7, is as follows: DSGVTQTPKHLITATGQRVTLRCSPRSGDLSVYWYQQSLDQGLQFLIQYYNGEERAKGNILERFSAQQFPDLHSELNLSSLELGDSALYFCASSVTDSYEQYFGPGTRLTVT.

The chain recombines TRBV29-1 with TRBJ2-3, with TRBD2 identical over 7 bases. Trimming took 1 base from V and 0 from J; bases not matched to a gene: 1. The CDR3 is 14 residues long. Germline lookup yields CDR1 SQVTM and CDR2 ANQGSEA. The CDR3 is CSVEGSGSTDTQYF. The DNA of the CDR3 is TGCAGCGTTGAAGGTAGCGGGAGCACAGATACGCAGTATTTT.

The rearrangement joins TRBV11-3 to TRBJ2-7; D uncertain. Germline loops: CDR1 SGHNT, CDR2 YENEEA. The CDR3 has 13 residues. V was cut by 0 bases and J by 7 bases, with 10 bases left in between. CDR3: CASSLDQSTEQYF. CDR3 sequence (DNA): TGTGCCAGCAGCTTAGATCAATCGACAGAGCAGTACTTC.

This chain uses TRBV6-5 with TRBJ2-7; possibly TRBD2 for D (6 bases). This CDR3 has 15 amino acids. V lost 5 bases to trimming and J lost 3 bases, with 17 bases between them. Germline CDR1 reads MNHEY; CDR2 reads SVGAGI. For the CDR3, the DNA is TGTGCCAGCAGTCCCGGGACTGGCCCCATCTACGAGCAGTACTTC. Encoded protein: CASSPGTGPIYEQYF.

The gene calls are TRBV7-9 and TRBJ2-7, with 8 bases that match TRBD2. Trimming cost V 6 bases and J 3 bases; bases outside gene matches: 16. The CDR3 spans 17 residues. Germline CDR1 is SEHNR and CDR2 is FQNEAQ (reference sequence). In DNA, the CDR3 is TGTGCCAGCAGTTATCATAGCGGGACGATACACCGCTACGAGCAGTACTTC. Translated, it gives CASSYHSGTIHRYEQYF.

The V call is TRBV7-6, the J call TRBJ2-7; TRBD2 matches 8 bases. The CDR3 length is 14 residues. The V gene's germline CDR1 is SGHVS and CDR2 FNYEAQ. Trimming removed 7 bases from V and 4 bases from J; junction bases left unmatched: 9. CDR3 sequence reads: CASTETSGSYEQYF. CDR3 in DNA: TGTGCCAGCACCGAGACCAGCGGGAGTTACGAGCAGTACTTC.

The chain employs TRBV9 and TRBJ2-7, with TRBD2 matching 9 bases. Germline V CDR1 and CDR2: SGDLS, YYNGEE. V gave up 4 bases and J gave up 0 bases; unmatched junction bases: 14. CDR3 length: 18 amino acids. The CDR3 protein is CASSPRAPGSGSSYEQYF. The CDR3 bases are TGTGCCAGCAGCCCGCGGGCCCCCGGTAGCGGGAGCTCCTACGAGCAGTACTTC.

V gene TRBV5-1 combines with J gene TRBJ2-2; D call uncertain. Germline CDR1 is SGHRS and CDR2 is YFSETQ. The CDR3 contains 13 residues. The ends were cut back, 0 bases at V and 4 bases at J, with 4 bases in the middle. The CDR3 sequence: CASSLEGTGELFF. CDR3 nucleotide sequence: TGCGCCAGCAGCTTGGAGGGCACCGGGGAGCTGTTTTTT.

The chain has TRBV7-9 and TRBJ2-7; TRBD2 agrees at 7 bases. The trim removed 2 bases at V and 2 bases at J, leaving 3 bases unmatched. This CDR3 spans 14 amino acids. In germline, CDR1 is SEHNR, CDR2 FQNEAQ (reference sequence). CDR3 region: CASSLIAGAYEQYF. Written as DNA, the CDR3 is TGTGCCAGCAGCTTAATCGCGGGGGCCTACGAGCAGTACTTC. Full variable domain (missing parts from reference TRBV7-9 and TRBJ2-7): DTGVSQNPRHKITKRGQNVTFRCDPISEHNRLYWYRQTLGQGPEFLTYFQNEAQLEKSRLLSDRFSAERPKGSFSTLEIQRTEQGDSAMYLCASSLIAGAYEQYFGPGTRLTVT.

This clone was seen once. The rearrangement joins TRBV6-5 to TRBJ2-3; D is unresolved. CDR1 is MNHEY, CDR2 SVGAGI, per germline. This CDR3 is built from 15 residues. V lost 5 bases and J 2 bases, leaving 14 bases between the germline ends. CDR3: CASSPNPGYTDTQYF. The CDR3, as DNA: TGTGCCAGCAGTCCCAACCCCGGGTACACAGATACGCAGTATTTT.

V and J are TRBV4-1 and TRBJ2-7; TRBD1 matches 7 bases. With V trimmed by 2 bases and J by 3 bases, 4 bases remained unmatched. This CDR3 is 14 amino acids long. From germline, CDR1 is MGHRA and CDR2 YSYEKL. CDR3 loop: CASSQKTGNYEQYF. Written as DNA, the CDR3 is TGCGCCAGCAGCCAAAAGACAGGGAACTACGAGCAGTACTTC.

The CDR3 DNA is TGCAGCGTTAGGACTAGCGGGAGTCCTATATACAATGAGCAGTTCTTC. It specifies CSVRTSGSPIYNEQFF. This chain connects TRBV29-1 to TRBJ2-1; 13 bases match TRBD2. The J segment lost 4 bases and the V segment lost 5 bases, leaving 8 bases of the junction unmatched. Germline V CDR1 and CDR2: SQVTM, ANQGSEA. CDR3 length: 16 amino acids.

This clone has only a few counts. This sequence joins TRBV6-5 and TRBJ2-7; no clear D. The V end lost 0 bases, the J end lost 3 bases, and 6 bases lay between the germline ends. Germline loops: CDR1 MNHEY, CDR2 SVGAGI. This CDR3 comprises 13 residues. The CDR3, as DNA: TGTGCCAGCAGTTACTCGGGAAACTACGAGCAGTACTTC. Translated, it gives CASSYSGNYEQYF.

The chain links TRBV9 to TRBJ2-2, with 14 bases lining up with TRBD2. The CDR3 covers 18 residues. The V segment lost 0 bases and the J segment 6 bases; nucleotides outside the gene matches: 7. Germline values: CDR1 SGDLS, CDR2 YYNGEE. The CDR3 DNA sequence: TGTGCCAGCAGCGTAGTAGGGACTAGCGGGAGCAGATCCGGGGAGCTGTTTTTT. Protein sequence: CASSVVGTSGSRSGELFF.

V usage is TRBV28 and J usage is TRBJ2-1, with TRBD2 as a possible D gene (5 bases). Trimming removed 8 bases from V and 4 bases from J, with 12 bases in between. CDR3 length: 13 amino acids. Germline CDR1 and CDR2: MDHEN and SYDVKM. For the CDR3, the DNA is TGTGCCAGCGGGAAGGAGGTTTACAATGAGCAGTTCTTC. It is translated as CASGKEVYNEQFF.

The chain carries TRBV28 and TRBJ2-7; D not resolved. The V gene lost 2 bases and the J gene lost 0 bases, with 11 bases spanning the gap. The CDR3 runs 15 residues. Germline V gene data show CDR1 as MDHEN and CDR2 as SYDVKM. CDR3 sequence (DNA): TGTGCCAGCAGTTTAAGGACCGGATACTCCTACGAGCAGTACTTC. It specifies CASSLRTGYSYEQYF.

The V and J genes are TRBV18 and TRBJ2-1; D possibly matches TRBD1 or TRBD2 (6 bases each). Looked up from germline, CDR1 is KGHSH and CDR2 is LQKENI. The V and J ends lost 3 bases and 8 bases respectively, with 8 bases between them. The CDR3 is 12 amino acids. Here the CDR3 reads CASSPGGDEQFF. The CDR3 nucleotides are TGTGCCAGCTCACCCGGGGGCGATGAGCAGTTCTTC.

The chain recombines TRBV27 with TRBJ1-5; 7 positions match TRBD1. J gave up 4 bases and V 8 bases, and 17 bases lay outside the gene matches. The CDR3 totals 17 residues. CDR1 and CDR2 from the germline V gene are MNHEY and SMNVEV (reference sequence). The chain's CDR3 is CASALGTAGGANQPQHF. The CDR3 DNA sequence: TGTGCCAGCGCTTTAGGGACAGCCGGGGGGGCTAATCAGCCCCAGCATTTT.

The CDR3 DNA is TGTGCCAGCAGCTCCCTACGGGAGGGCCGGATCTACGAGCAGTACTTC. Translated: CASSSLREGRIYEQYF. The V gene is TRBV7-6, the J gene TRBJ2-7, with 8 bases lining up with TRBD2. Germline values: CDR1 SGHVS, CDR2 FNYEAQ. Losses at the gene ends were 4 bases for V and 3 bases for J; bases not matched to a gene: 11. This CDR3 spans 16 amino acids. The variable domain in full, with the rest retrieved from reference TRBV7-6 and TRBJ2-7, is GAGVSQSPRYKVTKRGQDVALRCDPISGHVSLYWYRQALGQGPEFLTYFNYEAQQDKSGLPNDRFSAERPEGSISTLTIQRTEQRDSAMYRCASSSLREGRIYEQYFGPGTRLTVT.

This clone was observed a handful of times. The same CDR3 also results from other DNA sequences found in this sample. The chain combines TRBV7-9 with TRBJ2-1; D call uncertain. The CDR3 totals 15 residues. CDR1 and CDR2 (germline): SEHNR, FQNEAQ (reference sequence). With 5 bases removed from V and 0 bases from J, the gap between germline ends came to 11 bases. DNA of the CDR3: TGTGCCAGCAGCCCGCGACTGAGCTCCTACAATGAGCAGTTCTTC. It yields the protein CASSPRLSSYNEQFF.

This rearrangement joins TRBV5-1 to TRBJ2-3, with D possibly being TRBD1 or TRBD2 (5 bases each). Germline assignment: CDR1 SGHRS and CDR2 YFSETQ. This CDR3 region has 15 residues. With 1 base removed from V and 0 bases from J, the gap between germline ends came to 9 bases. CDR3 nucleotides: TGCGCCAGCAGCTTGTATGGGGGAAGCACAGATACGCAGTATTTT. Amino acid sequence: CASSLYGGSTDTQYF.

This clone was found a few times. This rearrangement joins TRBV13 to TRBJ1-1; D not resolved. The length of the CDR3 is 14 residues. Trimming cost V 2 bases and J 1 base, with 8 bases left between them. From germline, CDR1 is PRHDT and CDR2 FYEKMQ (reference sequence). The CDR3 DNA sequence: TGTGCCAGCAGCTTATGGCCGCCGAACACTGAAGCTTTCTTT. Its protein product is CASSLWPPNTEAFF.

The chain carries TRBV11-2 and TRBJ2-1; 8 bases line up with TRBD1. CDR3 length equals 16 residues. From germline, CDR1 is SGHAT and CDR2 FQNNGV. Trimming removed 4 bases from V and 0 bases from J; junction bases left unmatched: 5. CDR3 loop: CASSSGQGSSYNEQFF. Written as DNA, the CDR3 is TGTGCCAGCAGCTCCGGACAGGGTAGCTCCTACAATGAGCAGTTCTTC.

Worth noting for this clone: Germline and junction disagree at one end, which may indicate a read error. The V call is TRBV10-2, the J call TRBJ2-2, with D hard to call. CDR1 is WSHSY, CDR2 SAAADI, per germline. The CDR3 covers 14 residues. CDR3 amino acids: CASSARPKTGELFF. The CDR3 DNA follows: TGCGCCAGCAGTGCAAGACCGAAGACCGGGGAGCTGTTTTTT.